This T cell receptor (beta chain) is drawn from a study of cytomegalovirus exposure and HLA in healthy donors. The sample holds a few counts of this clone. Germline CDR1 reads MGHRA; CDR2 reads YSYEKL. This CDR3 is built from 17 residues. Trimming shortened V by 3 bases and J by 1 base, and 18 bases separated the two germline ends. PCR used 60 Vbeta primers and 13 Jbeta primers. Clones were sequenced by immunoSEQ multiplex PCR, and TCRdb holds only the in-frame ones, with some missing. The sample has about 120,000 clones, over 8.5% seen once. What was sequenced was PBMCs. This chain joins TRBV4-1 and TRBJ1-2; no reliable D call. This receptor was obtained from a middle-aged woman in good health and CMV-seropositive. Here the CDR3 DNA reads TGCGCCAGCAGCCAGGGTATCCGCCAGGCGTTTAACTATGGCTACACCTTC. Translation: CASSQGIRQAFNYGYTF.